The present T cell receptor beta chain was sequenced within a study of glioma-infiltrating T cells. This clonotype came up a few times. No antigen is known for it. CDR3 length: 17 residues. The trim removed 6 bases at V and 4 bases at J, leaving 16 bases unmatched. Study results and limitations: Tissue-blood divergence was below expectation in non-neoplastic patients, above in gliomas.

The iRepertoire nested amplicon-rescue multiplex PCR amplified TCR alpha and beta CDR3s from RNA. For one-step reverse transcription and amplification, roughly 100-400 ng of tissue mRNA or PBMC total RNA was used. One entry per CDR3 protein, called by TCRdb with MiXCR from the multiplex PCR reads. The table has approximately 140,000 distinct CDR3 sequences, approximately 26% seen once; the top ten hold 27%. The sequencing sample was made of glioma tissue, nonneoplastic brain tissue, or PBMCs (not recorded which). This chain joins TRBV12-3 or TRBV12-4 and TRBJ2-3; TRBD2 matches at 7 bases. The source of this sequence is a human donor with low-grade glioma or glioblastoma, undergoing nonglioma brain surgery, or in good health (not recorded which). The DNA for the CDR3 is TGTGCCAGCAGCCCTCCCGGACGGGGGACTACGTCAGATACGCAGTATTTT. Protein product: CASSPPGRGTTSDTQYF.